This is a list of T cell receptor beta chains from one sample in a study of blood T cell repertoires in COVID-19. Assay: immunoSEQ multiplex PCR; the TCRdb copy retains only in-frame clones and omits some. The sample contains 200,000 to 250,000 clones, around nine tenths of which appear only once. Sequencing was performed on peripheral blood. These receptors all come from a woman aged 40 to 55 with acute or convalescent COVID-19. The CDR3 runs from the conserved cysteine through the conserved F or W. The D gene is left open where the match is weak. Only some rows state a clone size, as once, few, many or a class for expanded clones.

d_gene: NA
abundance: NA
v_gene: TRBV6-5
j_gene: TRBJ1-5
CDR3aa: CASLIGQGWQPQHF
CDR3nt: TGTGCCAGCCTAATCGGGCAGGGGTGGCAGCCCCAGCATTTT

d_gene: TRBD1
abundance: NA
v_gene: TRBV5-6
j_gene: TRBJ1-2
CDR3aa: CASSGDRANYGYTF
CDR3nt: TGTGCCAGCAGCGGGGACAGGGCTAACTATGGCTACACCTTC

d_gene: NA
abundance: NA
v_gene: TRBV6-5
j_gene: TRBJ1-2
CDR3aa: CASSWVADHGYTF
CDR3nt: TGTGCCAGCAGCTGGGTGGCGGATCATGGCTACACCTTC

d_gene: NA
abundance: NA
v_gene: TRBV5-1
j_gene: TRBJ1-4
CDR3aa: CASSDPGGKNEKLFF
CDR3nt: TGCGCCAGCAGCGACCCGGGAGGGAAGAATGAAAAACTGTTTTTT

d_gene: NA
abundance: NA
v_gene: TRBV30
j_gene: TRBJ1-2
CDR3aa: CAWKPGGKNGGYTF
CDR3nt: TGTGCCTGGAAGCCGGGGGGCAAGAATGGAGGCTACACCTTC

d_gene: NA
abundance: NA
v_gene: TRBV19
j_gene: TRBJ1-5
CDR3aa: CASSGGSNQPQHF
CDR3nt: TGTGCCAGTAGCGGGGGGAGCAATCAGCCCCAGCATTTT

d_gene: TRBD1
abundance: NA
v_gene: TRBV5-1
j_gene: TRBJ2-1
CDR3aa: CASSPLNDRGREQFF
CDR3nt: TGCGCCAGCAGCCCACTTAACGACAGGGGGCGCGAGCAGTTCTTC

d_gene: NA
abundance: NA
v_gene: TRBV6-5
j_gene: TRBJ1-3
CDR3aa: CASSTVKSGNTIYF
CDR3nt: TGTGCCAGCAGTACGGTGAAGTCTGGAAACACCATATATTTT

d_gene: TRBD1
abundance: NA
v_gene: TRBV5-1
j_gene: TRBJ2-3
CDR3aa: CASSLATTGKTDTQYF
CDR3nt: TGCGCCAGCAGCTTGGCCACGACAGGGAAAACAGATACGCAGTATTTT

d_gene: NA
abundance: once
v_gene: TRBV10-3
j_gene: TRBJ1-2
CDR3aa: CALRTEGYGYTF
CDR3nt: TGTGCCCTACGGACAGAAGGCTATGGCTACACCTTC

d_gene: TRBD1
abundance: NA
v_gene: TRBV19
j_gene: TRBJ1-2
CDR3aa: CASSFGQGYGYTF
CDR3nt: TGTGCCAGTAGTTTCGGACAGGGTTATGGCTACACCTTC

d_gene: TRBD1
abundance: NA
v_gene: TRBV4-2
j_gene: TRBJ2-2
CDR3aa: CASSQDRGRDTGELFF
CDR3nt: TGTGCCAGCAGCCAAGACAGGGGGCGCGACACCGGGGAGCTGTTTTTT

d_gene: TRBD1
abundance: NA
v_gene: TRBV5-6
j_gene: TRBJ2-6
CDR3aa: CASRDRAGANVLTF
CDR3nt: TGTGCCAGCAGAGACAGGGCCGGGGCCAACGTCCTGACTTTC

d_gene: NA
abundance: NA
v_gene: TRBV19
j_gene: TRBJ1-2
CDR3aa: CASRTGTSYGYTF
CDR3nt: TGTGCCAGTAGGACCGGGACAAGCTATGGCTACACCTTC

d_gene: TRBD1
abundance: NA
v_gene: TRBV5-1
j_gene: TRBJ1-5
CDR3aa: CASSLGTGGKVSNQPQHF
CDR3nt: TGCGCCAGCAGCTTGGGGACAGGGGGTAAGGTAAGCAATCAGCCCCAGCATTTT

d_gene: TRBD1
abundance: NA
v_gene: TRBV24-1
j_gene: TRBJ2-5
CDR3aa: CATSEAGQGGETQYF
CDR3nt: TGTGCCACCAGTGAGGCTGGACAGGGCGGAGAGACCCAGTACTTC

d_gene: NA
abundance: NA
v_gene: TRBV7-9
j_gene: TRBJ1-3
CDR3aa: CASSSPAIGNTIYF
CDR3nt: TGTGCCAGCAGCTCCCCAGCGATTGGAAACACCATATATTTT

d_gene: NA
abundance: NA
v_gene: TRBV19
j_gene: TRBJ1-5
CDR3aa: CASSIGDSLYNQPQHF
CDR3nt: TGTGCCAGTAGTATTGGGGACTCCCTATACAATCAGCCCCAGCATTTT

d_gene: TRBD2
abundance: NA
v_gene: TRBV7-3
j_gene: TRBJ2-3
CDR3aa: CASSPHSGGAADTQYF
CDR3nt: TGTGCCAGCAGCCCCCATAGCGGGGGGGCCGCAGATACGCAGTATTTT

d_gene: NA
abundance: few
v_gene: TRBV10-3
j_gene: TRBJ2-2
CDR3aa: CAIRPDRSAGELFF
CDR3nt: TGTGCCATCAGACCAGACAGGTCGGCCGGGGAGCTGTTTTTT

d_gene: TRBD1
abundance: NA
v_gene: TRBV5-1
j_gene: TRBJ1-2
CDR3aa: CASSRTGYGYTF
CDR3nt: TGCGCCAGCAGCCGGACAGGTTATGGCTACACCTTC

d_gene: NA
abundance: NA
v_gene: TRBV12-3/TRBV12-4
j_gene: TRBJ1-6
CDR3aa: CASSGEGSPLHF
CDR3nt: TGTGCCAGCAGTGGGGAGGGTTCACCCCTCCACTTT

d_gene: TRBD1
abundance: NA
v_gene: TRBV7-2
j_gene: TRBJ1-6
CDR3aa: CASSSGGSSPLHF
CDR3nt: TGTGCCAGCAGCTCAGGGGGCAGTTCACCCCTCCACTTT

d_gene: TRBD1
abundance: NA
v_gene: TRBV5-4
j_gene: TRBJ2-3
CDR3aa: CASSLETGGDTQYF
CDR3nt: TGTGCCAGCAGCTTGGAGACAGGGGGAGATACGCAGTATTTT

d_gene: NA
abundance: NA
v_gene: TRBV2
j_gene: TRBJ1-4
CDR3aa: CASTPTATNEKLFF
CDR3nt: TGTGCCAGCACCCCCACGGCAACTAATGAAAAACTGTTTTTT

d_gene: TRBD1
abundance: NA
v_gene: TRBV5-8
j_gene: TRBJ1-1
CDR3aa: CASSLLKGDRVWDTEAFF
CDR3nt: TGTGCCAGCAGCTTATTGAAGGGGGACAGGGTTTGGGACACTGAAGCTTTCTTT

d_gene: NA
abundance: once
v_gene: TRBV3-1/TRBV3-2
j_gene: TRBJ1-3
CDR3aa: CASSPGGLTSSGNTIYF
CDR3nt: TGTGCCAGCAGCCCGGGGGGGCTAACCAGCTCTGGAAACACCATATATTTT

d_gene: NA
abundance: once
v_gene: TRBV7-9
j_gene: TRBJ1-6
CDR3aa: CASSLGYLSADSPLHF
CDR3nt: TGTGCCAGCAGCTTAGGATATCTTAGCGCGGATTCACCCCTCCACTTT

d_gene: TRBD1
abundance: NA
v_gene: TRBV6-6
j_gene: TRBJ1-1
CDR3aa: CASKRGTAIIQEAFF
CDR3nt: TGTGCCAGCAAAAGAGGGACAGCTATCATCCAAGAAGCTTTCTTT

d_gene: TRBD1
abundance: NA
v_gene: TRBV30
j_gene: TRBJ1-1
CDR3aa: CAWSLRDRVTEAFF
CDR3nt: TGTGCCTGGAGTCTCCGGGACAGGGTCACTGAAGCTTTCTTT

d_gene: NA
abundance: once
v_gene: TRBV7-2
j_gene: TRBJ2-6
CDR3aa: CASSPAAVGTGANVLTF
CDR3nt: TGTGCCAGCAGCCCAGCGGCGGTAGGAACTGGGGCCAACGTCCTGACTTTC

d_gene: TRBD1
abundance: NA
v_gene: TRBV27
j_gene: TRBJ2-1
CDR3aa: CASSTRQGIYNEQFF
CDR3nt: TGTGCCAGCAGTACCAGACAGGGGATCTACAATGAGCAGTTCTTC

d_gene: NA
abundance: NA
v_gene: TRBV6-6
j_gene: TRBJ1-1
CDR3aa: CASSYPRRGVDEAFF
CDR3nt: TGTGCCAGCAGTTACCCCAGGCGGGGGGTAGATGAAGCTTTCTTT

d_gene: TRBD2
abundance: NA
v_gene: TRBV6-5
j_gene: TRBJ2-1
CDR3aa: CASSRTSGGAREQFF
CDR3nt: TGTGCCAGCAGTCGGACTAGCGGGGGGGCAAGAGAGCAGTTCTTC

d_gene: NA
abundance: NA
v_gene: TRBV12-3/TRBV12-4
j_gene: TRBJ1-1
CDR3aa: CATGRGGTEAFF
CDR3nt: TGTGCCACCGGTCGTGGGGGGACTGAAGCTTTCTTT

d_gene: NA
abundance: NA
v_gene: TRBV20-1
j_gene: TRBJ1-2
CDR3aa: CSAELYGYTF
CDR3nt: TGCAGTGCAGAACTCTATGGCTACACCTTC

d_gene: NA
abundance: NA
v_gene: TRBV19
j_gene: TRBJ1-1
CDR3aa: CASSGQTNTEAFF
CDR3nt: TGTGCCAGTAGTGGGCAGACGAACACTGAAGCTTTCTTT

d_gene: NA
abundance: NA
v_gene: TRBV19
j_gene: TRBJ1-1
CDR3aa: CASSRGGGNTEAFF
CDR3nt: TGTGCCAGTAGTAGGGGGGGAGGAAACACTGAAGCTTTCTTT

d_gene: NA
abundance: NA
v_gene: TRBV12-3/TRBV12-4
j_gene: TRBJ1-4
CDR3aa: CASSPTGTRLFF
CDR3nt: TGTGCCAGCAGTCCTACCGGGACTCGACTGTTTTTT

d_gene: NA
abundance: NA
v_gene: TRBV7-2
j_gene: TRBJ1-2
CDR3aa: CASSLWTTTYGYTF
CDR3nt: TGTGCCAGCAGCTTATGGACAACCACCTATGGCTACACCTTC

d_gene: NA
abundance: NA
v_gene: TRBV2
j_gene: TRBJ1-2
CDR3aa: CASSEARIPVSGYTF
CDR3nt: TGTGCCAGCAGTGAAGCCCGAATACCAGTTTCTGGCTACACCTTC

d_gene: TRBD1
abundance: NA
v_gene: TRBV25-1
j_gene: TRBJ1-2
CDR3aa: CASSEYSQGAYTF
CDR3nt: TGTGCCAGCAGTGAATATTCACAGGGGGCATACACCTTC